The 7 T cell receptor beta chains reported below all come from one sample, sequenced in a study of blood T cell repertoires in COVID-19. Data came from immunoSEQ multiplex PCR; TCRdb stores just in-frame clones and leaves some out. The sample includes around 200,000 clones, around nine tenths of them seen just once. Sequenced sample: peripheral blood. These receptors all come from a woman aged 18-29 years who had recovered from COVID-19.

CDR3 nucleotides: TGTGCCAGCACGGGGCGGGAGGGCCCAGATACGCAGTATTTT. Its translation: CASTGREGPDTQYF. The chain carries TRBV5-4 and TRBJ2-3; 9 bases agree with TRBD2. CDR1 and CDR2 from the germline V gene are SGHNT and YYREEE (reference sequence). The J segment lost 4 bases and the V segment lost 6 bases, leaving 6 bases of the junction unmatched. The CDR3 contains 14 residues.

The chain employs TRBV9 and TRBJ2-1; 10 bases line up with TRBD2. CDR3 size: 14 residues. CDR1 and CDR2 (germline): SGDLS, YYNGEE. V lost 3 bases, J lost 9 bases, and 6 bases stayed unmatched. The CDR3 loop is CASSDGGTSAEQFF. In DNA form, the CDR3 reads TGTGCCAGCAGCGACGGGGGGACTAGCGCTGAGCAGTTCTTC.

This rearrangement joins TRBV19 to TRBJ1-5; the D gene is possibly TRBD1 (6 bases). This CDR3 contains 16 residues. The germline V gene encodes CDR1 LNHDA and CDR2 SQIVND (reference sequence). Trimming took 4 bases from V and 2 from J, leaving 15 bases between them. The CDR3, as DNA: TGTGCCAGTAGTAGCAAACAGGGATGGGGCAATCAGCCCCAGCATTTT. Translated: CASSSKQGWGNQPQHF.

The V gene is TRBV2, the J gene TRBJ2-5; tentatively, D is TRBD2 (6 bases). The CDR3 is 15 residues long. With 4 bases removed from V and 5 bases from J, the gap between germline ends came to 17 bases. CDR1 is SNHLY and CDR2 is FYNNEI in the germline V gene. This CDR3 reads CASSGGLGVLETQYF. CDR3 coding DNA: TGTGCCAGCAGTGGGGGACTGGGGGTCTTGGAGACCCAGTACTTC.

This chain joins TRBV5-6 and TRBJ1-1; 8 bases line up with TRBD1. This CDR3 is built from 13 residues. V dropped 6 bases and J dropped 5; count of bases not matched to a gene: 6. Germline values: CDR1 SGHDT, CDR2 YYEEEE. The CDR3 loop is CASTWTGRTEAFF. Written as DNA, the CDR3 is TGTGCCAGCACATGGACAGGGAGGACTGAAGCTTTCTTT.

V usage is TRBV3-1 (or the pseudogene TRBV3-2) and J usage is TRBJ2-7, with a weak D call TRBD1 (6 bases). Germline V CDR1 and CDR2: LGHDT, YNNKEL (reference sequence). CDR3 length: 14 amino acids. Trimming cost V 4 bases and J 3 bases, with 13 bases left between them. The CDR3 loop is CASSPRDNGYEQYF. The CDR3 bases are TGTGCCAGCAGCCCGAGGGACAACGGCTACGAGCAGTACTTC.

The rearrangement joins TRBV11-2 to TRBJ2-3; 8 bases map to TRBD2. The germline V gene encodes CDR1 SGHAT and CDR2 FQNNGV. This CDR3 is built from 16 residues. V was clipped by 3 bases and J by 4 bases; unmatched bases: 9. The CDR3, as DNA: TGTGCCAGCAGCTTCCTTAGCGGGATTAGGGCAGATACGCAGTATTTT. This sequence encodes CASSFLSGIRADTQYF.